The rows below give T cell receptor beta chains drawn from one sample of a study of cytomegalovirus exposure and HLA in healthy donors. The method was immunoSEQ multiplex PCR; TCRdb's version includes in-frame clones alone and lacks a portion of them. Among nearly 100,000 clones listed, around 10% were seen once. Sequencing was performed on PBMCs. The receptors here all came from a man in his fifties in good health and CMV-seropositive. Each CDR3 is given with its conserved first and last residue. A D gene is named only where the DNA matches it firmly. Expanded clones are given a class, and other clones once, few, many or no size at all.

D gene: TRBD2; clone size: -; V gene: TRBV10-3; J gene: TRBJ2-5; CDR3 DNA: TGTGCCATCAGTGATTTACTAGCGGGAGGACAAGAGACCCAGTACTTC; CDR3 protein: CAISDLLAGGQETQYF
D gene: TRBD1; clone size: many; V gene: TRBV11-2; J gene: TRBJ2-7; CDR3 DNA: TGTGCCAGCAGCTTCGGGACAGGGGGCAACGAGCAGTACTTC; CDR3 protein: CASSFGTGGNEQYF
D gene: -; clone size: few; V gene: TRBV4-2; J gene: TRBJ1-1; CDR3 DNA: TGTGCCAGCAGCCAAGATGGAGGTGAAGCTTTCTTT; CDR3 protein: CASSQDGGEAFF
D gene: -; clone size: -; V gene: TRBV30; J gene: TRBJ1-1; CDR3 DNA: TGTGCCTGGAGGGGAGGATACGGAAGGCTGAACACTGAAGCTTTCTTT; CDR3 protein: CAWRGGYGRLNTEAFF
D gene: -; clone size: -; V gene: TRBV9; J gene: TRBJ1-4; CDR3 DNA: TGTGCCAGCAGCAGGGGTCAAGACTATGAAAAACTGTTTTTT; CDR3 protein: CASSRGQDYEKLFF
D gene: -; clone size: -; V gene: TRBV2; J gene: TRBJ1-1; CDR3 DNA: TGTGCCAGCAGTGATCAGGGGTTGATCACTGAAGCTTTCTTT; CDR3 protein: CASSDQGLITEAFF
D gene: -; clone size: -; V gene: TRBV27; J gene: TRBJ1-2; CDR3 DNA: TGTGCCAGCAGTCCCCAGGGGCGGGATGGCTACACCTTC; CDR3 protein: CASSPQGRDGYTF
D gene: -; clone size: few; V gene: TRBV4-2; J gene: TRBJ1-3; CDR3 DNA: TGTGCCAGCAGCCAGTCAATACAGGGTAGCTCTGGAAACACCATATATTTT; CDR3 protein: CASSQSIQGSSGNTIYF
D gene: -; clone size: -; V gene: TRBV7-8; J gene: TRBJ1-5; CDR3 DNA: TGTGCCAGCAGCTTAGGTCGCAGTTCCCAGCCCCAGCATTTT; CDR3 protein: CASSLGRSSQPQHF
D gene: -; clone size: few; V gene: TRBV6-6; J gene: TRBJ2-7; CDR3 DNA: TGTGCCACCAGAGACGGACAGAGCTCCTACGAGCAGTACTTC; CDR3 protein: CATRDGQSSYEQYF
D gene: TRBD1; clone size: -; V gene: TRBV28; J gene: TRBJ1-5; CDR3 DNA: TGTGCCAGCAGTTTAGAGGCAGGGGGCAGGAGCAATCAGCCCCAGCATTTT; CDR3 protein: CASSLEAGGRSNQPQHF
D gene: TRBD1; clone size: -; V gene: TRBV9; J gene: TRBJ2-7; CDR3 DNA: TGTGCCAGCAGCGTAGGACAGGGGGCGCATGAGCAGTACTTC; CDR3 protein: CASSVGQGAHEQYF
D gene: TRBD2; clone size: -; V gene: TRBV2; J gene: TRBJ2-5; CDR3 DNA: TGTGCCAGCCGGGGGGATTTGGAGGAGACCCAGTACTTC; CDR3 protein: CASRGDLEETQYF
D gene: TRBD1; clone size: -; V gene: TRBV15; J gene: TRBJ1-1; CDR3 DNA: TGTGCCACCAGCAGCGGACAGGGGTTCACTGAAGCTTTCTTT; CDR3 protein: CATSSGQGFTEAFF
D gene: TRBD2; clone size: -; V gene: TRBV11-2; J gene: TRBJ2-1; CDR3 DNA: TGTGCCAGCAGCCCCACGGGGACTAGCACCTACAATGAGCAGTTCTTC; CDR3 protein: CASSPTGTSTYNEQFF
D gene: TRBD1; clone size: -; V gene: TRBV27; J gene: TRBJ2-3; CDR3 DNA: TGTGCCAGCACCGACCGACAGGGGGCCAGAGATACGCAGTATTTT; CDR3 protein: CASTDRQGARDTQYF
D gene: -; clone size: few; V gene: TRBV5-1; J gene: TRBJ2-5; CDR3 DNA: TGCGCCAGCAGCCCCCGGGGGGAGACCCAGTACTTC; CDR3 protein: CASSPRGETQYF
D gene: TRBD2; clone size: -; V gene: TRBV27; J gene: TRBJ2-1; CDR3 DNA: TGTGCCAGCAGTAGCGGGAGGCTCTCCTACAATGAGCAGTTCTTC; CDR3 protein: CASSSGRLSYNEQFF
D gene: -; clone size: few; V gene: TRBV2; J gene: TRBJ1-2; CDR3 DNA: TGTGCCAGCGAGGAAACGGGCTATGGCTACACCTTC; CDR3 protein: CASEETGYGYTF
D gene: TRBD2; clone size: -; V gene: TRBV28; J gene: TRBJ2-1; CDR3 DNA: TGTGCCAGCAGTCACTCGGGGACTAGCGCACCCAATGAGCAGTTCTTC; CDR3 protein: CASSHSGTSAPNEQFF
D gene: -; clone size: few; V gene: TRBV19; J gene: TRBJ2-1; CDR3 DNA: TGTGCCAGTAGTATCCCTCAGACAGATAATGAGCAGTTCTTC; CDR3 protein: CASSIPQTDNEQFF
D gene: -; clone size: few; V gene: TRBV7-2; J gene: TRBJ1-1; CDR3 DNA: TGTGCCAGCAGCTTAATTCCAGCGACGAGGACTGAAGCTTTCTTT; CDR3 protein: CASSLIPATRTEAFF
D gene: TRBD1; clone size: few; V gene: TRBV2; J gene: TRBJ2-7; CDR3 DNA: TGTGCCAGCAGTGGACAGGGCCCTTCGCAGGAGCAGTACTTC; CDR3 protein: CASSGQGPSQEQYF
D gene: -; clone size: -; V gene: TRBV4-2; J gene: TRBJ1-3; CDR3 DNA: TGTGCCAGCAGCCAAGATTTGGGGAGCTCTGGAAACACCATATATTTT; CDR3 protein: CASSQDLGSSGNTIYF
D gene: TRBD1; clone size: few; V gene: TRBV6-5; J gene: TRBJ1-2; CDR3 DNA: TGTGCCACTTCATTACAGGGGGCGTATGGCTACACCTTC; CDR3 protein: CATSLQGAYGYTF
D gene: -; clone size: -; V gene: TRBV7-2; J gene: TRBJ2-2; CDR3 DNA: TGTGCCAGCAGCTTAGTGCTGGCATCCGGGGAGCTGTTTTTT; CDR3 protein: CASSLVLASGELFF
D gene: -; clone size: -; V gene: TRBV25-1; J gene: TRBJ2-7; CDR3 DNA: TGTGTTTCGGGGGTCGGCGGCGAGCAGTACTTC; CDR3 protein: CVSGVGGEQYF
D gene: TRBD1; clone size: -; V gene: TRBV19; J gene: TRBJ2-1; CDR3 DNA: TGTGCCAGTAAGGACAGGGTCTCCTACAATGAGCAGTTCTTC; CDR3 protein: CASKDRVSYNEQFF